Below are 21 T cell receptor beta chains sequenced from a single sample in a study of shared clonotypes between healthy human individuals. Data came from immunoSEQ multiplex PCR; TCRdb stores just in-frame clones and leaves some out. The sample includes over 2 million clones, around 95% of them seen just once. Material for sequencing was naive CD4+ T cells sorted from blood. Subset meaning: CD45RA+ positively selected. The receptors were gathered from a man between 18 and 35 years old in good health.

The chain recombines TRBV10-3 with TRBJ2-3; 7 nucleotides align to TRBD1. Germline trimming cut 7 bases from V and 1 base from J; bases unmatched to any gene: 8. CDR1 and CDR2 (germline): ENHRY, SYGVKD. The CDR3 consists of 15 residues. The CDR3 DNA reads TGTGCCATCAACCAGGGGGAAGGGGGCACAGATACGCAGTATTTT. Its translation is CAINQGEGGTDTQYF.

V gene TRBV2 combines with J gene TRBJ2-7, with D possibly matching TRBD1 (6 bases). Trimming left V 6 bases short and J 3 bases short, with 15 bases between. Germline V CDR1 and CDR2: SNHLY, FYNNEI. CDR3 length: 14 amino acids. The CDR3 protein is CASREQGLGYEQYF. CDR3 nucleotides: TGTGCCAGCAGGGAACAGGGATTAGGCTACGAGCAGTACTTC.

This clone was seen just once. The CDR3 region has the DNA TGTGCCACACCGGGACAGGGTTTCACTGAAGCTTTCTTT. It specifies CATPGQGFTEAFF. This chain connects TRBV6-1 to TRBJ1-1, with 9 bases lining up with TRBD1. Trimming took 10 bases from V and 4 from J; bases not matched to a gene: 7. The CDR3 runs to 13 residues. Per germline, CDR1 MNHNS and CDR2 SASEGT.

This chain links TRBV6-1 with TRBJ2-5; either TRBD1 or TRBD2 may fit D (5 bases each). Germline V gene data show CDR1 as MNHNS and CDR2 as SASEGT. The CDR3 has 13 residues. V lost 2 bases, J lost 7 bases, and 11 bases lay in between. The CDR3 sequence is CASSESGTGTQYF. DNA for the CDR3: TGTGCCAGCAGTGAATCGGGGACGGGGACCCAGTACTTC.

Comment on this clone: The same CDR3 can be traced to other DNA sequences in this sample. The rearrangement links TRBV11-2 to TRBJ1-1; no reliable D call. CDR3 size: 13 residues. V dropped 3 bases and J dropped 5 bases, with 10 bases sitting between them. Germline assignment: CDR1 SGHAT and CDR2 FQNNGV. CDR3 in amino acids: CASSFWSGTEAFF. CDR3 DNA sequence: TGTGCCAGCAGCTTTTGGTCGGGTACTGAAGCTTTCTTT. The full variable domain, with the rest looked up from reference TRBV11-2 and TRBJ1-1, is EAGVAQSPRYKIIEKRQSVAFWCNPISGHATLYWYQQILGQGPKLLIQFQNNGVVDDSQLPKDRFSAERLKGVDSTLKIQPAKLEDSAVYLCASSFWSGTEAFFGQGTRLTVV.

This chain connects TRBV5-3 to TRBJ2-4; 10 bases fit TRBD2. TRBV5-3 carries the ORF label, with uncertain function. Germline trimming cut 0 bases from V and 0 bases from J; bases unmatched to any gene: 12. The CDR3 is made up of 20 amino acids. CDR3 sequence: CARSLGVGAGGELAKNIQYF. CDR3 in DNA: TGTGCCAGAAGCTTGGGTGTAGGAGCGGGAGGGGAGCTAGCCAAAAACATTCAGTACTTC.

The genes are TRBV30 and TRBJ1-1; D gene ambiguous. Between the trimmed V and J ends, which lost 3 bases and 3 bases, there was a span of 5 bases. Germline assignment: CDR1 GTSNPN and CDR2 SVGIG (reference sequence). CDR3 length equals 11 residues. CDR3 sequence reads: CAWRDYTEAFF. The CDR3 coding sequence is TGTGCCTGGAGAGATTACACTGAAGCTTTCTTT.

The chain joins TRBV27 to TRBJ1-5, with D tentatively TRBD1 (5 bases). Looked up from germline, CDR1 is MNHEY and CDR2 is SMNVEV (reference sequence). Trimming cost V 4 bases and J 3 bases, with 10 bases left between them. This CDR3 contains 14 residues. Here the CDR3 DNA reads TGTGCCAGCAGTTCAGGGAATATCAATCAGCCCCAGCATTTT. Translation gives CASSSGNINQPQHF.

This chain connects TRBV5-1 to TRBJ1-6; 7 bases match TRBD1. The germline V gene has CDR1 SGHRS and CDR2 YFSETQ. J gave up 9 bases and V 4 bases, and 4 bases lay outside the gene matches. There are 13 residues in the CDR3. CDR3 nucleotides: TGCGCCAGCAGCAGGGGACAGAGTTCACCCCTCCACTTT. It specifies CASSRGQSSPLHF.

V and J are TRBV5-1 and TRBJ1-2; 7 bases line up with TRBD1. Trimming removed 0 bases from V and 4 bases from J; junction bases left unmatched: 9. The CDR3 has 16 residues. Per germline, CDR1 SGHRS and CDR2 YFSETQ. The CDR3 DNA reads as TGCGCCAGCAGCTTGGCCGAAGGGGGCCCCTTCTATGGCTACACCTTC. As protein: CASSLAEGGPFYGYTF.

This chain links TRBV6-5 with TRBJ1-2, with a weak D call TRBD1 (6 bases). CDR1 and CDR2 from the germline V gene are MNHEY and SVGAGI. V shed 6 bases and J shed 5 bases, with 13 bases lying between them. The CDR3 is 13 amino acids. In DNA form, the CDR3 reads TGTGCCAGCAGAGACGACAGGAGATATGGCTACACCTTC. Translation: CASRDDRRYGYTF.

The CDR3 sequence: CASSDLLLGANGNTIYF. CDR3 bases: TGTGCCAGCAGTGATTTACTGTTGGGAGCTAACGGAAACACCATATATTTT. This chain joins TRBV6-1 and TRBJ1-3; D gene uncertain. The V gene lost 3 bases and the J gene lost 4 bases, with 19 bases spanning the gap. Germline V lookup: CDR1 MNHNS, CDR2 SASEGT. This CDR3 has 17 amino acids.

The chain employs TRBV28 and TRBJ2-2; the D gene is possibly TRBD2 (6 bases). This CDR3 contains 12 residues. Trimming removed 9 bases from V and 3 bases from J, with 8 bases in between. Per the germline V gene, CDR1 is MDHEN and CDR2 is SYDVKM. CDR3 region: CASRDYTGELFF. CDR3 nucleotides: TGTGCCAGTAGGGACTACACCGGGGAGCTGTTTTTT.

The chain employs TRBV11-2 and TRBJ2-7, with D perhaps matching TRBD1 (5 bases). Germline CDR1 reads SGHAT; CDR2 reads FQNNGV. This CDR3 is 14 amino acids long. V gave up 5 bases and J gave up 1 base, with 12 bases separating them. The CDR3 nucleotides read TGTGCCAGCAGCCAACAGGAAATATCCTACGAGCAGTACTTC. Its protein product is CASSQQEISYEQYF. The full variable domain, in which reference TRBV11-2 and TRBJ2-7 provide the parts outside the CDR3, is EAGVAQSPRYKIIEKRQSVAFWCNPISGHATLYWYQQILGQGPKLLIQFQNNGVVDDSQLPKDRFSAERLKGVDSTLKIQPAKLEDSAVYLCASSQQEISYEQYFGPGTRLTVT.

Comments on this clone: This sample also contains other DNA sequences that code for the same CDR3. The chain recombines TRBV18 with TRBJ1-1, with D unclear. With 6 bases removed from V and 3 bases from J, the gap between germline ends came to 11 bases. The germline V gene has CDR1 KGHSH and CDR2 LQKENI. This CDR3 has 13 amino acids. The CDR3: CASSPPGDTEAFF. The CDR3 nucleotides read TGTGCCAGCTCCCCGCCCGGGGACACTGAAGCTTTCTTT.

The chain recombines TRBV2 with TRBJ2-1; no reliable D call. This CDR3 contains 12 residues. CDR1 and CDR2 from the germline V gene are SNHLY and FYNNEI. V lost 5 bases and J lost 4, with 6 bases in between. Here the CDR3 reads CASSFSYNEQFF. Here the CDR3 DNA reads TGTGCCAGCAGTTTCAGTTACAATGAGCAGTTCTTC.

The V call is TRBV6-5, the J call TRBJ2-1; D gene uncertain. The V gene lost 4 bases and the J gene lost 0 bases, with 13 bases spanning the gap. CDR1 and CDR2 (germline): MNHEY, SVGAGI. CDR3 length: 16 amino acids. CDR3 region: CASSSLTPSSYNEQFF. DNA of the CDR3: TGTGCCAGCAGTTCCTTGACACCGAGCTCCTACAATGAGCAGTTCTTC.

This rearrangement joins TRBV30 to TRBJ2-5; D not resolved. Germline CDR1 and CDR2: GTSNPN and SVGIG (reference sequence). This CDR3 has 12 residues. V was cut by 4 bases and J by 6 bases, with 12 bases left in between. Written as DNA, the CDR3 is TGTGCCTGGACCGACAAGGGCCAGACCCAGTACTTC. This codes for CAWTDKGQTQYF. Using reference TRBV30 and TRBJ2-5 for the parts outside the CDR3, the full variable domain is SQTIHQWPATLVQPVGSPLSLECTVEGTSNPNLYWYRQAAGRGLQLLFYSVGIGQISSEVPQNLSASRPQDRQFILSSKKLLLSDSGFYLCAWTDKGQTQYFGPGTRLLVL.

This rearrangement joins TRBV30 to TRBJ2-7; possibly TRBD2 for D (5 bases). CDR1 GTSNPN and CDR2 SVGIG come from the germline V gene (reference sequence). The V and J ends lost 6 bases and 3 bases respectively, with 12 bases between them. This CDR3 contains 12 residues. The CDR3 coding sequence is TGTGCCTGTGGTCTAGCAGACTACGAGCAGTACTTC. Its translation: CACGLADYEQYF.

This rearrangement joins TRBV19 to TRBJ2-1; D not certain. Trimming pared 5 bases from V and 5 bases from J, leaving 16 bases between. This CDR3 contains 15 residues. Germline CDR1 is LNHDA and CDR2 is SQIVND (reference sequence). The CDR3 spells CASSLQSTLNNEQFF. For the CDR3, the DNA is TGTGCCAGTAGTTTACAGAGCACTTTAAACAATGAGCAGTTCTTC. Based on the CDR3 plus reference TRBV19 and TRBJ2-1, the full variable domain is DGGITQSPKYLFRKEGQNVTLSCEQNLNHDAMYWYRQDPGQGLRLIYYSQIVNDFQKGDIAEGYSVSREKKESFPLTVTSAQKNPTAFYLCASSLQSTLNNEQFFGPGTRLTVL.

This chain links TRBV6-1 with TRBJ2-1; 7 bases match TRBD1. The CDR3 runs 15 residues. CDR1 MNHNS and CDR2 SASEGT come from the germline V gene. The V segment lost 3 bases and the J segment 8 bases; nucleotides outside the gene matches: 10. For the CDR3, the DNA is TGTGCCAGCAGTGAGATAGACAGGGTGTCGTATGAGCAGTTCTTC. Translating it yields CASSEIDRVSYEQFF.